These 17 T cell receptor beta chains share one sample of origin, sequenced in a study of cytomegalovirus exposure and HLA in healthy donors. Primers: 60 Vbeta forward and 13 Jbeta reverse. Only in-frame clones appear in the TCRdb table, and some are missing; sequencing was by immunoSEQ multiplex PCR. This sample has about 180,000 clones, with around 80% found just once. Sequenced material: PBMCs. These receptors were obtained from a man in his forties or fifties in good health and CMV-seronegative.

The rearrangement links TRBV7-9 to TRBJ1-1; D is possibly TRBD1 (5 bases). CDR1 and CDR2 (germline): SEHNR, FQNEAQ (reference sequence). The CDR3 is 16 amino acids. The germline V and J ends were trimmed by 7 bases and 8 bases, with 26 bases remaining between them. CDR3 loop: CASTTTPPGQEGEAFF. The CDR3 DNA reads as TGTGCCAGCACCACGACCCCCCCGGGGCAGGAGGGGGAAGCTTTCTTT.

V usage is TRBV7-6 and J usage is TRBJ2-5; 9 bases align to TRBD1. Germline CDR1 and CDR2: SGHVS and FNYEAQ. Losses at the gene ends were 5 bases for V and 5 bases for J; bases not matched to a gene: 12. The CDR3 is 16 residues long. Written as DNA, the CDR3 is TGTGCCAGCAGCCCGAACGACAGGGGGATATGGGAGACCCAGTACTTC. Translated: CASSPNDRGIWETQYF.

This chain joins TRBV6-5 and TRBJ2-2; TRBD1 matches at 11 bases. Germline CDR1 MNHEY, CDR2 SVGAGI. With 6 bases clipped from V and 4 bases from J, the junction kept 4 bases outside the gene matches. The CDR3 runs to 15 residues. The chain's CDR3 is CASSRDRGSTGELFF. In nucleotides, the CDR3 is TGTGCCAGCAGCCGGGACAGGGGGAGCACCGGGGAGCTGTTTTTT.

The genes are TRBV6-1 and TRBJ1-2, with a possible D match to TRBD1 (6 bases). The V gene's germline CDR1 is MNHNS and CDR2 SASEGT. The CDR3 contains 17 residues. Trimming removed 2 bases from V and 0 bases from J, with 16 bases in between. The CDR3 region is CASSEYRATTPNYGYTF. The CDR3 DNA reads as TGTGCCAGCAGTGAATACAGGGCAACAACCCCTAACTATGGCTACACCTTC.

The chain employs TRBV20-1 and TRBJ2-7; unclear D gene. CDR1 is DFQATT and CDR2 is SNEGSKA in the germline V gene (reference sequence). V lost 6 bases and J lost 4, with 7 bases in between. CDR3 length equals 10 residues. The DNA for the CDR3 is TGCAGTGCCGGTTTATACGAGCAGTACTTC. Translating gives CSAGLYEQYF.

The rearrangement links TRBV4-1 to TRBJ2-7; D is possibly TRBD2 (6 bases). Germline V gene sequence: CDR1 MGHRA, CDR2 YSYEKL. The CDR3 loop spans 16 amino acids. V was cut by 0 bases and J by 0 bases, with 12 bases left in between. The CDR3 sequence: CASSQDLWGVSYEQYF. CDR3 sequence (DNA): TGCGCCAGCAGCCAAGATCTGTGGGGGGTCTCCTACGAGCAGTACTTC.

The chain recombines TRBV4-3 with TRBJ2-6, with 7 bases matching TRBD1. After removal of 0 bases from V and 2 bases from J, the junction contained 7 bases not matched to a gene. The CDR3 totals 18 residues. Germline V gene sequence: CDR1 LGHNA, CDR2 YSLEER. As DNA, the CDR3 is TGCGCCAGCAGCCAAGATCCACCCCAGGGGGCTGGGGCCAACGTCCTGACTTTC. Protein product: CASSQDPPQGAGANVLTF.

The chain uses TRBV19 and TRBJ2-7, with TRBD1 matching 7 bases. The CDR3 runs 14 residues. Germline assignment: CDR1 LNHDA and CDR2 SQIVND (reference sequence). After removal of 4 bases from V and 5 bases from J, the junction contained 8 bases not matched to a gene. The CDR3 protein is CASSTRQGINEQYF. In DNA form, the CDR3 reads TGTGCCAGTAGTACCCGACAGGGTATCAACGAGCAGTACTTC.

Worth noting for this clone: Compared with germline, one end of the junction differs, possibly owing to a read error. The V gene is TRBV6-1, the J gene TRBJ2-3; 8 positions match TRBD1. The CDR3 sequence is 16 residues long. CDR1 and CDR2 (germline): MNHNS, SASEGT. CDR3 protein: CASGDSGTGITDTQYF. CDR3 coding DNA: TGTGCCAGCGGTGATTCCGGGACAGGAATCACAGATACGCAGTATTTT.

V gene TRBV5-1 combines with J gene TRBJ2-1; 7 bases map to TRBD2. Germline CDR1 SGHRS, CDR2 YFSETQ. The CDR3 consists of 15 residues. V trimming: 0 bases; J trimming: 6 bases; junction bases outside the gene matches: 6. CDR3 DNA sequence: TGCGCCAGCAGCTTGGGATGGGGAGGGGTCAATGAGCAGTTCTTC. It translates to CASSLGWGGVNEQFF.

The chain uses TRBV27 and TRBJ2-2, with D perhaps TRBD1 (6 bases). The V end lost 6 bases, the J end lost 1 base, and 9 bases lay between the germline ends. CDR1 is MNHEY, CDR2 SMNVEV, per germline (reference sequence). The CDR3 totals 14 residues. This CDR3 is CASRGHLNTGELFF. As DNA, the CDR3 is TGTGCCAGCAGGGGACACCTGAACACCGGGGAGCTGTTTTTT.

The chain employs TRBV28 and TRBJ1-3; D perhaps matches TRBD1 (5 bases). Germline V gene data show CDR1 as MDHEN and CDR2 as SYDVKM. The CDR3 sequence is 17 residues long. Trimming removed 7 bases at V and 4 bases at J, with 23 bases between. The CDR3 here is CASILNSGTSSGNTIYF. The CDR3 nucleotides are TGTGCCAGCATTCTAAACTCCGGGACTTCGTCCGGAAACACCATATATTTT.

The chain links TRBV18 to TRBJ1-1; TRBD1 is a possible D gene (5 bases). The CDR3 spans 14 residues. CDR1 KGHSH and CDR2 LQKENI come from the germline V gene. The ends were cut back, 6 bases at V and 3 bases at J, with 14 bases in the middle. The CDR3 protein is CASSRKGFDTEAFF. The CDR3, as DNA: TGTGCCAGCTCCCGGAAGGGGTTTGACACTGAAGCTTTCTTT.

The chain has TRBV7-2 and TRBJ2-2, with D possibly TRBD2 on 6 matching bases. Germline V gene sequence: CDR1 SGHTA, CDR2 FQGNSA. The CDR3 has 17 amino acids. The V end was cut by 2 bases, the J end by 2 bases, with 15 bases between. CDR3 coding DNA: TGTGCCAGCAGCTTACGCCCCGGCGGGGCCAACACCGGGGAGCTGTTTTTT. It codes for CASSLRPGGANTGELFF.

This rearrangement joins TRBV5-1 to TRBJ2-5; 9 bases fit TRBD2. V was clipped by 4 bases and J by 3 bases; unmatched bases: 7. The CDR3 is made up of 15 amino acids. In germline, CDR1 is SGHRS, CDR2 YFSETQ. The CDR3 DNA is TGCGCCAGCAGCCGTGACGGGACTAGCAAAGAGACCCAGTACTTC. Encoded protein: CASSRDGTSKETQYF. Complete variable domain (other parts from reference TRBV5-1 and TRBJ2-5): KAGVTQTPRYLIKTRGQQVTLSCSPISGHRSVSWYQQTPGQGLQFLFEYFSETQRNKGNFPGRFSGRQFSNSRSEMNVSTLELGDSALYLCASSRDGTSKETQYFGPGTRLLVL.

This clone was seen just once. The genes are TRBV30 and TRBJ1-1; 10 bases match TRBD1. J was trimmed by 3 bases and V by 4 bases; bases with no gene match: 5. CDR1 and CDR2 from the germline V gene are GTSNPN and SVGIG (reference sequence). There are 14 residues in the CDR3. This CDR3 reads CAWTEGQGDTEAFF. CDR3 DNA: TGTGCCTGGACCGAAGGACAGGGGGACACTGAAGCTTTCTTT.

The chain employs TRBV6-5 and TRBJ1-2, with D maybe TRBD1 (5 bases). This CDR3 spans 13 amino acids. CDR1 is MNHEY, CDR2 SVGAGI, per germline. The V end lost 6 bases, the J end lost 4 bases, and 12 bases lay between the germline ends. CDR3 sequence reads: CASREQAAYGYTF. The CDR3 nucleotides read TGTGCCAGCAGAGAACAGGCCGCCTATGGCTACACCTTC.